Listed here are 5 T cell receptor beta chains from one sample, sequenced in a study of OX40 agonist ivuxolimab in advanced cancers. The method was immunoSEQ multiplex PCR; TCRdb's version includes in-frame clones alone and lacks a portion of them. This table holds about 7,800 clones, around two thirds found once. Here the sequenced sample was CD4+ or CD8+ T cells sorted from blood, taken in a trial of the OX40 agonist ivuxolimab. The receptor source for this set is an adult with an advanced solid tumor such as melanoma, head and neck, liver or kidney cancer.

Worth noting for this clone: This may be a read error, as it is one base from a much larger clone. This chain connects TRBV7-3 to TRBJ2-7; 9 nucleotides align to TRBD1. This CDR3 contains 13 residues. The germline V gene encodes CDR1 SGHTA and CDR2 FQGTGA. V lost 3 bases to trimming and J lost 7 bases; unmatched junction nucleotides: 4. For the CDR3, the DNA is TGTGCCAGCAGCTTGGGACAGGGAGGGGAGCAGTACTTC. This encodes CASSLGQGGEQYF.

J is TRBJ2-5 and V is TRBV9, with D possibly called TRBD1 or TRBD2 (5 bases each). The CDR3 is 11 amino acids. The V gene's germline CDR1 is SGDLS and CDR2 YYNGEE. The V end was cut by 7 bases, the J end by 5 bases, with 9 bases between. The CDR3 loop is CASGGMETQYF. The CDR3 nucleotides read TGTGCCAGCGGGGGAATGGAGACCCAGTACTTC.

This chain uses TRBV15 with TRBJ2-5; possibly TRBD2 for D (6 bases). V lost 0 bases, J lost 4 bases, and 9 bases lay in between. The CDR3 spans 14 residues. Germline assignment: CDR1 LNHNV and CDR2 YYDKDF (reference sequence). DNA of the CDR3: TGTGCCACCAGCAGAGATTTGGGGGGAGAGACCCAGTACTTC. Protein sequence: CATSRDLGGETQYF. The variable domain in full, completed from reference TRBV15 and TRBJ2-5, reads DAMVIQNPRYQVTQFGKPVTLSCSQTLNHNVMYWYQQKSSQAPKLLFHYYDKDFNNEADTPDNFQSRRPNTSFCFLDIRSPGLGDTAMYLCATSRDLGGETQYFGPGTRLLVL.

At least ten counts were recorded for this clone. The J gene is TRBJ2-7, the V gene TRBV10-3, with TRBD2 identical over 10 bases. Germline lookup yields CDR1 ENHRY and CDR2 SYGVKD. V dropped 3 bases and J dropped 4; count of bases not matched to a gene: 9. This CDR3 is built from 16 residues. Written as DNA, the CDR3 is TGTGCCATCAGTGATCCCGGGACTAGCGCCGCTTACGAGCAGTACTTC. It encodes CAISDPGTSAAYEQYF.

In its sample, this clone is medium-sized. The chain recombines TRBV20-1 with TRBJ1-1; D may be TRBD1 (6 bases). Germline lookup yields CDR1 DFQATT and CDR2 SNEGSKA (reference sequence). V was shortened by 6 bases and J by 5 bases, with 10 bases between the two germline ends. The CDR3 length is 11 residues. The CDR3 region has the DNA TGCAGTGCAGGACAGTGGACTGAAGCTTTCTTT. Its protein is CSAGQWTEAFF.